This T cell receptor beta chain was found in a study of CD8+ T cells in alopecia areata. The treatment is: oral pan-JAK inhibitor, 5-10 mg twice daily. Researchers picked out CD4+ and CD8+ T cells from PBMCs by sorting. This clone occurred a few times. Extraction of RNA preceded its reverse transcription into cDNA, which served as the sequencing template. Using immunoSEQ multiplex PCR, the repertoire was profiled, and TCRdb retains in-frame clones only, with some absent. The sample shows about 100,000 clones, approximately 63% of them seen only once. CDR1 and CDR2 (germline): LNHDA, SQIVND (reference sequence). V dropped 5 bases and J dropped 4; count of bases not matched to a gene: 11. This CDR3 comprises 16 residues.

Source: CD8+ T cells sorted from blood, taken at approximately week 56, from a patient treated with tofacitinib. This TCR was sampled from a human donor with alopecia areata. This sequence joins TRBV19 and TRBJ1-5; 7 bases map to TRBD1. CDR3 nucleotide sequence: TGTGCCAGTAGTGTAATGGACAGGCTACGAAATCAGCCCCAGCATTTT. It codes for CASSVMDRLRNQPQHF.